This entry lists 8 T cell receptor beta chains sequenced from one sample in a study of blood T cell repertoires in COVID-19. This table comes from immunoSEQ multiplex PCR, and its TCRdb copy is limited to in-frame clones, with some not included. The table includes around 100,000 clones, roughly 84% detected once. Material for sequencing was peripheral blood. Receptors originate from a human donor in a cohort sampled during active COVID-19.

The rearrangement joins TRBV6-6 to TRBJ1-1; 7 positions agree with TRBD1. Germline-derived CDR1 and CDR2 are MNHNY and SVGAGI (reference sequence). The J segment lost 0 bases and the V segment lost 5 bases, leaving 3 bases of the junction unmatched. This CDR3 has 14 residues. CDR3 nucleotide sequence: TGTGCCAGCAGTCCGGGGACAGTGAACACTGAAGCTTTCTTT. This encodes CASSPGTVNTEAFF.

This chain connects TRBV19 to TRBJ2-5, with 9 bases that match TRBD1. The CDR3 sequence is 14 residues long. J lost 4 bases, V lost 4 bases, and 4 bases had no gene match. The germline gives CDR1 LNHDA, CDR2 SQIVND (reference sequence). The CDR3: CASSTDRGVETQYF. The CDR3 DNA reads TGTGCCAGTAGTACGGACAGGGGTGTAGAGACCCAGTACTTC. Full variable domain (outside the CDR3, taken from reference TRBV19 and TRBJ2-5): DGGITQSPKYLFRKEGQNVTLSCEQNLNHDAMYWYRQDPGQGLRLIYYSQIVNDFQKGDIAEGYSVSREKKESFPLTVTSAQKNPTAFYLCASSTDRGVETQYFGPGTRLLVL.

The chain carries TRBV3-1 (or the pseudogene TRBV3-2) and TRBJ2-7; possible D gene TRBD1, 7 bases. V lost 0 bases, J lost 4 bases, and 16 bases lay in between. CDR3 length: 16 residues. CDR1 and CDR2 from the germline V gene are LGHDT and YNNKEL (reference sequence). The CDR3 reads CASSQEMEGAFYEQYF. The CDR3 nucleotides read TGTGCCAGCAGCCAAGAAATGGAGGGGGCATTTTACGAGCAGTACTTC.

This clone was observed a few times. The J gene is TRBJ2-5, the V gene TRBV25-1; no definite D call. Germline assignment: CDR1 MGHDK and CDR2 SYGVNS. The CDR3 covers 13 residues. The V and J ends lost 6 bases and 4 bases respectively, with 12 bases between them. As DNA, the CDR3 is TGTGCCAGCAGCGGAGTGGCTAGAGAGACCCAGTACTTC. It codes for CASSGVARETQYF.

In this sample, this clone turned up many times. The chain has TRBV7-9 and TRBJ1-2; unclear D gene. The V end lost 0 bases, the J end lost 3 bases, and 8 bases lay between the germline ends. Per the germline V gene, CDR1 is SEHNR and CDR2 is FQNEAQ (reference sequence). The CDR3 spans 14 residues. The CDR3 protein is CASSLAGVDYGYTF. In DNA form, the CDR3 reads TGTGCCAGCAGCTTAGCCGGGGTCGACTATGGCTACACCTTC.

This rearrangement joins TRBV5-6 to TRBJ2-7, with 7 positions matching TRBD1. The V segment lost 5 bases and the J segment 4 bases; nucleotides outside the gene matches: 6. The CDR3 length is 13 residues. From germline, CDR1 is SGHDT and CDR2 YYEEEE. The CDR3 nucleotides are TGTGCCAGCAGGAGGGGGCGCCAGTACGAGCAGTACTTC. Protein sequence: CASRRGRQYEQYF.

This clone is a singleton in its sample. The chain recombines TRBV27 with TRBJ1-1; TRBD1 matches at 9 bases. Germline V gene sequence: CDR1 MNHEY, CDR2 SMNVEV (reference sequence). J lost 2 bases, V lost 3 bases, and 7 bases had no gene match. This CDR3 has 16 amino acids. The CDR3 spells CASSFGQGRGNTEAFF. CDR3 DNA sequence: TGTGCCAGCAGTTTTGGACAGGGGAGGGGCAACACTGAAGCTTTCTTT.

The CDR3: CASSVADARGVRLFF. The CDR3 DNA sequence: TGTGCCAGCAGCGTAGCTGATGCACGGGGGGTGAGGCTGTTTTTT. V and J are TRBV9 and TRBJ2-2, with 7 bases lining up with TRBD2. J lost 13 bases, V lost 0 bases, and 12 bases had no gene match. The CDR3 runs 15 residues. Germline-derived CDR1 and CDR2 are SGDLS and YYNGEE.